The next 10 T cell receptor beta chains were all read from a single sample in a study of T cells in women clearing cervical HPV infection. Some clones are missing from TCRdb's copy, which holds only in-frame ones; the method was immunoSEQ multiplex PCR. This sample's table has about 48,000 clones. The sample was blood buffy coat. These TCRs come from a woman aged 18-70 years with a cervical HPV16 infection that either progressed to CIN3+ or cleared (not recorded which).

On this clone: With the read ending 3 residues before the CDR3 end, the germline J gene is used to fill in that end. The V and J genes are TRBV7-7 and TRBJ2-7, with a possible D match to TRBD1 (5 bases). With 2 bases removed from V and 5 bases from J, the gap between germline ends came to 13 bases. Per the germline V gene, CDR1 is SSHAT and CDR2 is FNYEAQ (reference sequence). The length of the CDR3 is 14 residues. The CDR3 is CASSLYGALNEQYF. Incomplete CDR3 DNA: TGTGCCAGCAGCTTATATGGGGCATTAAACGAG.

For this clone: Coverage ceases 3 residues before the CDR3 finishes, and the germline J gene fills in the end. The chain carries TRBV5-1 and TRBJ2-3; TRBD2 agrees at 7 bases. V trimming: 4 bases; J trimming: 3 bases; junction bases outside the gene matches: 5. Germline assignment: CDR1 SGHRS and CDR2 YFSETQ. The CDR3 is 14 amino acids. CDR3 DNA, as far as it was read: TGCGCCAGCAGCAGGCTAGCGGTAACAGATACG. The encoded protein is CASSRLAVTDT. The full CDR3 protein is CASSRLAVTDTQYF.

On this clone itself: An end of the junction does not agree with germline; a read error may underlie this. The read terminates 3 residues before the CDR3 end, so the remaining end is supplied by the germline J gene. This rearrangement joins TRBV4-2 to TRBJ1-6; 8 bases align to TRBD1. CDR3 length: 13 residues. The germline V gene has CDR1 LGHNA and CDR2 YNFKEQ. The CDR3 here is CASSQRTGFPLHF. CDR3 DNA (partial): TGCGCCAGCAGCCAACGGACAGGGTTCCCC.

A remark on this clone: Coverage ceases 3 residues before the CDR3 finishes, and the germline J gene fills in the end. The rearrangement links TRBV20-1 to TRBJ2-7; D not certain. This CDR3 comprises 11 residues. V lost 5 bases and J 3 bases, leaving 8 bases between the germline ends. CDR1 is DFQATT, CDR2 SNEGSKA, per germline (reference sequence). CDR3 residues: CSAPHSYEQYF. The CDR3 DNA, read in part, is TGCAGTGCTCCCCACAGCTACGAG.

In the case of this clone: The read halts 3 residues ahead of the CDR3 end, with the missing end drawn from the germline J gene. V usage is TRBV16 and J usage is TRBJ1-4; D uncertain. The ends were cut back, 1 base at V and 10 bases at J, with 10 bases in the middle. Germline loops: CDR1 KGHSY, CDR2 FQNENV. The CDR3 is made up of 13 amino acids. The CDR3 spells CASSQFAHRKLFF. The part of the CDR3 DNA that was read is TGTGCCAGCAGCCAATTCGCCCATAGAAAA.

As for this clone: The DNA ends 3 residues before the CDR3 does, and the rest of the CDR3 is filled in from the germline J gene. This sequence joins TRBV25-1 and TRBJ2-7, with TRBD2 matching 10 bases. Per the germline V gene, CDR1 is MGHDK and CDR2 is SYGVNS. This CDR3 contains 14 residues. V was pared by 6 bases and J by 5 bases, with 7 bases of the junction left unmatched. The part of the CDR3 DNA that was read is TGTGCCAGCAGGACCAGCGGGGGGGACAACGAG. Translated, it gives CASRTSGGDNE. The entire CDR3 protein is CASRTSGGDNEQYF.

Of note for this clone: The read gets to within 3 residues of the CDR3 end, and the germline J gene fills in the rest. The chain has TRBV30 and TRBJ1-4; TRBD1 might be the D (5 bases). V gave up 5 bases and J gave up 8 bases, with 12 bases separating them. There are 12 residues in the CDR3. Germline-derived CDR1 and CDR2 are GTSNPN and SVGIG (reference sequence). Incomplete CDR3 DNA: TGTGCCTGGGACGGGGGAGGAGAAAAA. Translating it yields CAWDGGGEK. The full-length CDR3 reads as CAWDGGGEKLFF.

Points on this clone: Coverage ceases 3 residues before the CDR3 finishes, and the germline J gene fills in the end. The chain links TRBV20-1 to TRBJ2-1; D unresolved. The CDR3 extends over 14 amino acids. V was shortened by 3 bases and J by 3 bases, with 12 bases between the two germline ends. Germline CDR1 DFQATT, CDR2 SNEGSKA (reference sequence). The DNA read from the CDR3 is TGCAGTGCTAGCCGTCTTTCTTTCTACAATGAG. This gives the protein CSASRLSFYNE. The full CDR3 reads CSASRLSFYNEQFF.

Details on this clone: The CDR3 end falls 3 residues outside the read, so it is completed with the germline J gene. This rearrangement joins TRBV9 to TRBJ2-5; 9 bases fit TRBD2. V trimming: 0 bases; J trimming: 7 bases; junction bases outside the gene matches: 1. The CDR3 extends over 13 amino acids. CDR1 and CDR2 (germline): SGDLS, YYNGEE. The DNA read from the CDR3 is TGTGCCAGCAGCGTAGAAGCGGGGGGGACC. Its protein is CASSVEAGGT. The whole CDR3 protein is CASSVEAGGTQYF.

In the case of this clone: The read terminates 3 residues ahead of where the CDR3 ends, so the germline J gene completes it. The rearrangement joins TRBV5-1 to TRBJ2-3, with 7 bases matching TRBD2. In germline, CDR1 is SGHRS, CDR2 YFSETQ. CDR3 length: 15 residues. Losses at the gene ends were 0 bases for V and 5 bases for J; bases not matched to a gene: 6. The part of the CDR3 DNA that was read is TGCGCCAGCAGCTTGGCCGGGCGGGAGATAGATACG. It yields the protein CASSLAGREIDT. The whole CDR3 sequence reads CASSLAGREIDTQYF.